Many counts were recorded for the clone carrying this T cell receptor beta chain. Its target is not known. The data derive from a study of T cells after yellow fever vaccination. General study findings and limits: Post-booster reappearance was seen for most primary-vaccination clones (about 95% CD4, 88% CD8). The presence of abundant clonotypes contaminating from the bulk population was possible in FACS-sorted repertoires. Though it reached lower strength, the secondary response hit its peak faster, day 5 versus 15.

This CDR3 is 13 amino acids long. The V gene's germline CDR1 is MNHEY and CDR2 SVGAGI. The ends were cut back, 1 base at V and 7 bases at J, with 5 bases in the middle. TCRdb reprocessed the 5' RACE reads with MiXCR, giving one entry per CDR3 protein. The data show 250,000 or so distinct CDR3 sequences, roughly 3.5% seen once. The rearrangement links TRBV6-5 to TRBJ1-6; D gene unclear. The sequence derives from a man between 18 and 29 years old who received the YFV17D yellow fever vaccine. The starting material was PBMCs, obtained 15 days after the yellow fever booster vaccination. The CDR3 is CASSYLRNSPLHF. The CDR3 DNA reads as TGTGCCAGCAGTTACTTGAGGAATTCACCCCTCCACTTT.